This TCR beta chain was profiled in a study of T cell responses to AZD1222 COVID-19 vaccine. Study results and limitations: Clonal diversity may have been underestimated, and the donors were mostly white British, with more females than males. No day 14 peak samples; only post-peak repertoires were characterized. Spike as a whole was targeted by vaccine-associated CD4 TCRs, dominant at 160-218 and 743-854.

On this clone itself: The antigen remains undetermined.

The ends were cut back, 7 bases at V and 1 base at J, with 14 bases in the middle. CDR3 length: 15 amino acids. CDR1 and CDR2 (germline): LNHDA, SQIVND (reference sequence). Measured with immunoSEQ multiplex PCR; TCRdb has only the in-frame clones, and not every one. Of over 150,000 clones detected, around 90% appear once; the ten largest clones hold 4.4%. The chain uses TRBV19 and TRBJ1-5, with D perhaps matching TRBD1 (5 bases). The material was peripheral blood, obtained on day 0 of MenACWY control vaccination. This clonotype originated in an adult in good health. CDR3 nucleotides: TGTGCCAGTACTCCCGGCTGGGGCAGCAATCAGCCCCAGCATTTT. This sequence encodes CASTPGWGSNQPQHF.